The 6 T cell receptor beta chains listed next were all sequenced from one sample in a study of vaccination and CD4 T cells after COVID-19. For these TCRs, the target antigens are not known. The treatment is: approximately 9-day PBMC culture with coronavirus spike peptide pools or control peptides (ViraFEST assay). Sequencing of DNA taken from cultured CD4+ T cells relied on the Oncomine TCR Beta short-read assay. MiXCR was run by TCRdb on the PCR reads, yielding one entry per CDR3 protein. The sample lists over 10,000 distinct CDR3 sequences; 30% to 35% were seen once. Material: CD4+ T cells from blood, cultured in vitro. Receptors originate from a human donor who had recovered from COVID-19.

The rearrangement joins TRBV10-3 to TRBJ2-1; D is unresolved. Germline CDR1 and CDR2: ENHRY and SYGVKD. CDR3 length: 12 residues. The germline V and J ends were trimmed by 3 bases and 9 bases, with 9 bases remaining between them. The CDR3 bases are TGTGCCATCAGTGAAAGCATCGTTGAGCAGTTCTTC. It yields the protein CAISESIVEQFF.

This clonotype was seen once. The chain is built from TRBV20-1 and TRBJ2-3, with a possible D match to TRBD2 (5 bases). CDR3 size: 16 residues. Per germline, CDR1 DFQATT and CDR2 SNEGSKA (reference sequence). V was trimmed by 7 bases and J by 3 bases, leaving 23 bases between them. The CDR3 loop reads CSDGSESSGGTDTQYF. The CDR3 DNA is TGCAGTGACGGCAGCGAGTCTTCGGGCGGGACAGATACGCAGTATTTT.

This clonotype was seen only a few times. This chain connects TRBV6-1 to TRBJ1-5; D is uncertain. CDR1 is MNHNS, CDR2 SASEGT, per germline. The CDR3 length is 14 residues. Trimming took 6 bases from V and 4 from J, leaving 13 bases between them. As DNA, the CDR3 is TGTGCCAGCAGACCCGTTTACAAGAATCAGCCCCAGCATTTT. It yields the protein CASRPVYKNQPQHF.

The V gene is TRBV28, the J gene TRBJ1-3; D unresolved. The CDR3 length is 17 residues. Germline CDR1 MDHEN, CDR2 SYDVKM. V was shortened by 6 bases and J by 0 bases, with 18 bases between the two germline ends. The CDR3 spells CASSLRLGGGSGNTIYF. The CDR3 nucleotides read TGTGCCAGCAGCCTCCGCCTCGGCGGCGGCTCTGGAAACACCATATATTTT. Based on the CDR3 plus reference TRBV28 and TRBJ1-3, the full variable domain is DVKVTQSSRYLVKRTGEKVFLECVQDMDHENMFWYRQDPGLGLRLIYFSYDVKMKEKGDIPEGYSVSREKKERFSLILESASTNQTSMYLCASSLRLGGGSGNTIYFGEGSWLTVV.

The J gene is TRBJ2-7, the V gene TRBV2; D is perhaps TRBD1 (5 bases). The CDR3 loop spans 12 amino acids. The germline V gene has CDR1 SNHLY and CDR2 FYNNEI. V was shortened by 6 bases and J by 6 bases, with 12 bases between the two germline ends. CDR3 nucleotide sequence: TGTGCCAGCAGACCCAGGGCCCGCGAGCAGTACTTC. Protein product: CASRPRAREQYF. Full variable domain (outside the CDR3, taken from reference TRBV2 and TRBJ2-7): EPEVTQTPSHQVTQMGQEVILRCVPISNHLYFYWYRQILGQKVEFLVSFYNNEISEKSEIFDDQFSVERPDGSNFTLKIRSTKLEDSAMYFCASRPRAREQYFGPGTRLTVT.

This clonotype appeared a few times. The chain is built from TRBV27 and TRBJ1-3; D unclear. The length of the CDR3 is 13 residues. V was shortened by 4 bases and J by 2 bases, with 6 bases between the two germline ends. Germline V lookup: CDR1 MNHEY, CDR2 SMNVEV (reference sequence). CDR3 DNA sequence: TGTGCCAGCAGTTACCAGGCTGGAAACACCATATATTTT. Translated, it gives CASSYQAGNTIYF.